Below, 27 T cell receptor beta chains from the same sample are listed, as sequenced in a study of blood T cell repertoires in COVID-19. Here immunoSEQ multiplex PCR was the method, and the copy in TCRdb shows in-frame clones only, minus some. The data hold approximately 400,000 clones, with approximately 90% observed a single time. The specimen was PBMCs or T cells enriched from blood (not recorded which). The origin of the receptors is a young woman who had recovered from COVID-19.

This clone was counted a few times. The CDR3 loop is CASNAKRYNSPLHF. As DNA, the CDR3 is TGTGCCAGCAACGCCAAGCGCTATAATTCACCCCTCCACTTT. The rearrangement uses TRBV6-5 and TRBJ1-6; no reliable D call. The CDR3 length is 14 residues. Trimming removed 7 bases at V and 3 bases at J, with 10 bases between. Germline V gene sequence: CDR1 MNHEY, CDR2 SVGAGI.

The CDR3 bases are TGTGCCAGCAGAGCCGGGACTCCGACCCCATATGGCTACACCTTC. Residues: CASRAGTPTPYGYTF. The chain couples TRBV6-5 to TRBJ1-2, with D perhaps TRBD1 (5 bases). The CDR3 sequence is 15 residues long. Germline CDR1 is MNHEY and CDR2 is SVGAGI. The germline V and J ends were trimmed by 6 bases and 5 bases, with 19 bases remaining between them.

The table lists this clone with a few counts. The rearrangement joins TRBV4-1 to TRBJ2-2; 9 positions agree with TRBD2. V lost 5 bases, J lost 1 base, and 5 bases stayed unmatched. CDR1 and CDR2 from the germline V gene are MGHRA and YSYEKL. The CDR3 has 16 amino acids. CDR3 bases: TGCGCCAGCAGCGCCCATAGCGGGGGGAACACCGGGGAGCTGTTTTTT. Protein: CASSAHSGGNTGELFF.

This chain connects TRBV4-1 to TRBJ1-5, with D possibly matching TRBD1 (5 bases). The V gene's germline CDR1 is MGHRA and CDR2 YSYEKL. This CDR3 comprises 16 residues. V was shortened by 4 bases and J by 2 bases, with 15 bases between the two germline ends. The CDR3 region has the DNA TGCGCCAGCAGCCCCCATTTTCAGGGTCGCAATCAGCCCCAGCATTTT. It specifies CASSPHFQGRNQPQHF.

This clone was counted between two and nine times. The chain recombines TRBV4-1 with TRBJ1-4; D might be TRBD1 (5 bases). The germline V and J ends were trimmed by 0 bases and 7 bases, with 15 bases remaining between them. Germline-derived CDR1 and CDR2 are MGHRA and YSYEKL. CDR3 size: 16 residues. For the CDR3, the DNA is TGCGCCAGCAGCCAAGAGAAGGCGGGGACGCCTGAAAAACTGTTTTTT. Translated: CASSQEKAGTPEKLFF.

The J gene is TRBJ2-5, the V gene TRBV13; 13 bases agree with TRBD2. Germline V gene sequence: CDR1 PRHDT, CDR2 FYEKMQ (reference sequence). V gave up 3 bases and J gave up 5 bases; unmatched junction bases: 0. The CDR3 covers 14 residues. The CDR3 loop is CASSLTSGGETQYF. The DNA for the CDR3 is TGTGCCAGCAGCTTGACTAGCGGGGGGGAGACCCAGTACTTC.

The CDR3, as DNA: TGTGCCAGCAGCTTAGGAGGTTTGGCCTCCGAGCAGTACTTC. Its protein product is CASSLGGLASEQYF. The chain combines TRBV11-2 with TRBJ2-7; D not certain. CDR3 length equals 14 residues. CDR1 and CDR2 (germline): SGHAT, FQNNGV. The V end lost 1 base, the J end lost 6 bases, and 13 bases lay between the germline ends.

The chain joins TRBV19 to TRBJ1-2, with a tentative D call TRBD1 (6 bases). The V and J ends lost 4 bases and 2 bases respectively, with 11 bases between them. Per the germline V gene, CDR1 is LNHDA and CDR2 is SQIVND (reference sequence). This CDR3 has 14 amino acids. The CDR3 region is CASSTMDRNYGYTF. The CDR3 DNA follows: TGTGCCAGTAGTACTATGGACAGAAACTATGGCTACACCTTC.

The J gene is TRBJ1-5, the V gene TRBV2; D is perhaps TRBD1 (6 bases). V was shortened by 8 bases and J by 4 bases, with 12 bases between the two germline ends. The germline CDR1 and CDR2 sequences are SNHLY and FYNNEI. This CDR3 spans 13 amino acids. The CDR3 nucleotides read TGTGCCAGCGTCGACAGGAGAAATCAGCCCCAGCATTTT. Its protein is CASVDRRNQPQHF.

The chain joins TRBV5-1 to TRBJ1-6, with 7 bases that match TRBD1. The V and J ends lost 4 bases and 9 bases, in that order; junction bases with no gene match: 7. The CDR3 covers 14 residues. The germline V gene encodes CDR1 SGHRS and CDR2 YFSETQ. CDR3 nucleotides: TGCGCCAGCAGCCAGGGACAGACGGGTTCACCCCTCCACTTT. This encodes CASSQGQTGSPLHF. Filled out from reference TRBV5-1 and TRBJ1-6, the complete variable domain reads KAGVTQTPRYLIKTRGQQVTLSCSPISGHRSVSWYQQTPGQGLQFLFEYFSETQRNKGNFPGRFSGRQFSNSRSEMNVSTLELGDSALYLCASSQGQTGSPLHFGNGTRLTVT.

The V gene is TRBV30, the J gene TRBJ1-4; D unresolved. V was shortened by 1 base and J by 0 bases, with 9 bases between the two germline ends. CDR3 size: 15 residues. Germline CDR1 is GTSNPN and CDR2 is SVGIG (reference sequence). For the CDR3, the DNA is TGTGCCTGGAGTGCTGGGCAGTCAACTAATGAAAAACTGTTTTTT. Translating it yields CAWSAGQSTNEKLFF.

Many counts were recorded for this clone. The rearrangement joins TRBV7-4 to TRBJ1-6, with a tentative D call TRBD1 (6 bases). Between the trimmed V and J ends, which lost 2 bases and 4 bases, there was a span of 15 bases. The CDR3 runs 17 residues. The germline V gene encodes CDR1 SGHVT and CDR2 SQSDAQ. The CDR3 sequence: CASSLTRQVNYNSPLHF. The CDR3 nucleotides read TGTGCCAGCAGCTTAACGCGACAGGTAAATTATAATTCACCCCTCCACTTT.

The gene calls are TRBV6-1 and TRBJ1-6, with D uncertain. Trimming cost V 1 base and J 7 bases, with 8 bases left between them. This CDR3 is built from 14 residues. Germline loops: CDR1 MNHNS, CDR2 SASEGT. CDR3 bases: TGTGCCAGCAGTGAAGAGGGAGAGAATTCACCCCTCCACTTT. Protein sequence: CASSEEGENSPLHF.

This sequence joins TRBV25-1 and TRBJ2-3; D may be TRBD2 (6 bases). Per germline, CDR1 MGHDK and CDR2 SYGVNS. The V and J ends lost 6 bases and 1 base respectively, with 14 bases between them. The CDR3 has 15 amino acids. CDR3 DNA: TGTGCCAGCAGCCGTGGAACGGGGGGCACAGATACGCAGTATTTT. It is translated as CASSRGTGGTDTQYF.

This chain connects TRBV5-6 to TRBJ2-3, with 15 bases fitting TRBD2. This CDR3 comprises 19 residues. Germline V gene sequence: CDR1 SGHDT, CDR2 YYEEEE. J lost 3 bases, V lost 2 bases, and 10 bases had no gene match. The CDR3 region has the DNA TGTGCCAGCAGCTTCTGGACTAGCGGGGGGGCTAGTCGGACAGATACGCAGTATTTT. It yields the protein CASSFWTSGGASRTDTQYF.

Only one count was recorded for this clone. This chain uses TRBV2 with TRBJ2-5; TRBD2 matches at 10 bases. CDR3 length equals 16 residues. Germline-derived CDR1 and CDR2 are SNHLY and FYNNEI. V lost 3 bases, J lost 2 bases, and 6 bases stayed unmatched. Written as DNA, the CDR3 is TGTGCCAGCAGTGAGTGGCTAGCGGGGGTTCAAGAGACCCAGTACTTC. As protein: CASSEWLAGVQETQYF.

This chain links TRBV7-2 with TRBJ2-5; D unclear. The V and J ends lost 1 base and 4 bases respectively, with 13 bases between them. The CDR3 length is 15 residues. The germline V gene has CDR1 SGHTA and CDR2 FQGNSA. For the CDR3, the DNA is TGTGCCAGCAGCTTAGGACTTGCCGTGGGAGAGACCCAGTACTTC. Protein product: CASSLGLAVGETQYF.

V and J are TRBV28 and TRBJ2-7; TRBD1 aligns across 9 bases. V dropped 5 bases and J dropped 2; count of bases not matched to a gene: 7. This CDR3 comprises 15 residues. CDR1 is MDHEN, CDR2 SYDVKM, per germline. The chain's CDR3 is CASSLRDRATYEQYF. The CDR3, as DNA: TGTGCCAGCAGTCTCCGGGACAGGGCGACCTACGAGCAGTACTTC.

V usage is TRBV2 and J usage is TRBJ1-2; no clear D gene. Trimming took off 1 base at V and 2 bases at J, with 8 bases between the two ends. CDR1 is SNHLY and CDR2 is FYNNEI in the germline V gene. The CDR3 is 14 residues long. CDR3 sequence reads: CASSEGTGNYGYTF. In DNA, the CDR3 is TGTGCCAGCAGTGAAGGGACTGGCAACTATGGCTACACCTTC.

The chain is built from TRBV5-1 and TRBJ2-7, with D tentatively TRBD1 (5 bases). The ends were cut back, 5 bases at V and 2 bases at J, with 11 bases in the middle. The CDR3 is made up of 13 amino acids. CDR1 is SGHRS, CDR2 YFSETQ, per germline. CDR3 bases: TGCGCCAGCAGGCCCGACAGCACCTACGAGCAGTACTTC. It translates to CASRPDSTYEQYF.

A single count supports this clone. The gene calls are TRBV7-9 and TRBJ2-1, with 9 bases matching TRBD2. The CDR3 is 18 residues long. The germline CDR1 and CDR2 sequences are SEHNR and FQNEAQ (reference sequence). V lost 3 bases and J lost 7; bases outside the gene matches: 16. The CDR3 protein is CASSFHPMSAGGQNEQFF. The CDR3 region has the DNA TGTGCCAGCAGCTTCCATCCAATGTCGGCGGGGGGGCAAAATGAGCAGTTCTTC.

The V call is TRBV25-1, the J call TRBJ1-1, with D possibly TRBD1 on 5 matching bases. V was trimmed by 4 bases and J by 4 bases, leaving 13 bases between them. This CDR3 has 14 amino acids. Germline V gene data show CDR1 as MGHDK and CDR2 as SYGVNS. CDR3 in amino acids: CASSVQGGSTEAFF. The CDR3, as DNA: TGTGCCAGCAGTGTGCAGGGAGGGAGCACTGAAGCTTTCTTT.

The rearrangement joins TRBV29-1 to TRBJ1-2; 7 nucleotides agree with TRBD1. Looked up from germline, CDR1 is SQVTM and CDR2 is ANQGSEA. Trimming at V came to 7 bases and at J to 6 bases, leaving 8 bases not matched to a gene. CDR3 length: 12 residues. CDR3 in DNA: TGCAGCGCCGTTGGGGACAGCGATGGCTACACCTTC. It specifies CSAVGDSDGYTF.

The chain combines TRBV3-1 (or the pseudogene TRBV3-2) with TRBJ1-5; 10 bases map to TRBD1. This CDR3 region has 14 residues. Looked up from germline, CDR1 is LGHDT and CDR2 is YNNKEL (reference sequence). Unmatched junction bases numbered 1, after V lost 1 base and J lost 7 bases. The CDR3 reads CASSQGDRGQPQHF. The CDR3 nucleotides read TGTGCCAGCAGCCAAGGGGACAGGGGCCAGCCCCAGCATTTT.

The chain employs TRBV6-6 and TRBJ1-4; TRBD1 agrees at 7 bases. Germline V CDR1 and CDR2: MNHNY, SVGAGI (reference sequence). With 5 bases clipped from V and 4 bases from J, the junction kept 10 bases outside the gene matches. The CDR3 is made up of 16 amino acids. DNA of the CDR3: TGTGCCAGCAGTAAACCTGGACAGGCGTTTAATGAAAAACTGTTTTTT. Amino acids: CASSKPGQAFNEKLFF.

V usage is TRBV7-9 and J usage is TRBJ2-1, with D possibly TRBD2 on 5 matching bases. The CDR3 runs 16 residues. Germline values: CDR1 SEHNR, CDR2 FQNEAQ (reference sequence). The V gene lost 2 bases and the J gene lost 4 bases, with 15 bases spanning the gap. CDR3 sequence reads: CASSLFSGLAYNEQFF. Written as DNA, the CDR3 is TGTGCCAGCAGCTTATTCTCTGGGCTAGCATACAATGAGCAGTTCTTC.

A single count supports this clone. The chain carries TRBV5-1 and TRBJ2-1; no definite D call. V was cut by 3 bases and J by 6 bases, with 10 bases left in between. CDR3 length: 13 residues. Germline CDR1 reads SGHRS; CDR2 reads YFSETQ. The CDR3 DNA reads as TGCGCCAGCAGCTCGACATCTTCCAATGAGCAGTTCTTC. It is translated as CASSSTSSNEQFF. The complete variable domain, with remaining parts taken from reference TRBV5-1 and TRBJ2-1, reads KAGVTQTPRYLIKTRGQQVTLSCSPISGHRSVSWYQQTPGQGLQFLFEYFSETQRNKGNFPGRFSGRQFSNSRSEMNVSTLELGDSALYLCASSSTSSNEQFFGPGTRLTVL.